Included here is one T cell receptor beta chain sequence, with context. The data are from a study of blood T cell repertoires in COVID-19. Study details: Some COVID-19 samples were acute and others convalescent; all came from the United States, Italy and Spain. Sources were T cells, B-cell-depleted T cells, or PBMCs; the material itself was cDNA or gDNA.

In the original processing: Estimated nucleated cell counts came from reference gene primer amplification. Produced via immunoSEQ multiplex PCR; TCRdb's table is partial and in-frame only. V and J calls and clone size are copied from that table; D and trimming were computed from the DNA. The sample has roughly 58,000 clones, approximately 84% seen once. The sample consisted of peripheral blood. The sequence came from a man between 65 and 85 years old with active COVID-19.

CDR3 loop: CASSQEGPTPYGYTF. The DNA of the CDR3 is TGCGCCAGCAGCCAAGAGGGCCCAACCCCCTATGGCTACACCTTC. This sequence joins TRBV4-3 and TRBJ1-2; D call uncertain. The CDR3 contains 15 residues. V lost 0 bases to trimming and J lost 4 bases, with 12 bases between them. Germline loops: CDR1 LGHNA, CDR2 YSLEER.